The 2 T cell receptor beta chains below were found in one sample sequenced in a study of shared clonotypes between healthy human individuals. Produced via immunoSEQ multiplex PCR; TCRdb's table is partial and in-frame only. This sample has hundreds of thousands of clones; about 80% occur once, and the top ten carry 1.5% to 2%. Sequencing input: memory CD4+ T cells sorted from blood. As to subset: CD45RA-negative fraction. All receptors derive from a woman under 40 in good health.

The chain carries TRBV18 and TRBJ1-5, with 7 bases lining up with TRBD1. The CDR3 totals 14 residues. Germline V CDR1 and CDR2: KGHSH, LQKENI. V trimming: 3 bases; J trimming: 9 bases; junction bases outside the gene matches: 8. CDR3 protein: CASSPRAGDRPQHF. CDR3 DNA sequence: TGTGCCAGCTCACCCCGCGCCGGGGACAGGCCCCAGCATTTT.

This chain joins TRBV20-1 and TRBJ2-7; no clear D. The V and J ends lost 6 bases and 5 bases respectively, with 11 bases between them. In germline, CDR1 is DFQATT, CDR2 SNEGSKA (reference sequence). The CDR3 covers 11 residues. CDR3 nucleotides: TGCAGTGCGGTCGACGGAGACGAGCAGTACTTC. It is translated as CSAVDGDEQYF.